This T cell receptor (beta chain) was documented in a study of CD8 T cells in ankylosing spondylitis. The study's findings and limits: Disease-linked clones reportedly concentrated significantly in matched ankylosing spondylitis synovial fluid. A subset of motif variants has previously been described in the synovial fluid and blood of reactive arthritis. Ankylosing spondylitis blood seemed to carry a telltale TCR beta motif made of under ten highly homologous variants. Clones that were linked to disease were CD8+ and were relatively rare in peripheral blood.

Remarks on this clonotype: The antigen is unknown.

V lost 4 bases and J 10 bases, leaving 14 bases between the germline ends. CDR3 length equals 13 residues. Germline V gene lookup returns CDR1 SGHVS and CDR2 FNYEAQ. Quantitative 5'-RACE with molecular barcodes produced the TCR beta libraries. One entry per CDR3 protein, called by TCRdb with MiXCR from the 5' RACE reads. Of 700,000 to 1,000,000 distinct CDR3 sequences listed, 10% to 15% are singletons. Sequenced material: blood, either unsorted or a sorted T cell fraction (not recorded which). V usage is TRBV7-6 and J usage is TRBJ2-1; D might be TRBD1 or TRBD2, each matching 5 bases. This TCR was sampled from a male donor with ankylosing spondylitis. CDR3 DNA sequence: TGTGCCAGCAGCTCCCAATATGGGACCGAGCAGTTCTTC. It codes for CASSSQYGTEQFF.